The next 14 T cell receptor beta chains were all read from a single sample in a study of blood T cell repertoires in COVID-19. TCRdb's table, derived via immunoSEQ multiplex PCR, lists solely in-frame clones and lacks some. Of 55,000 to 80,000 clones in the sample, roughly 86% were seen once. The material sequenced was peripheral blood. The receptors originated from a woman in her 70s with acute or convalescent COVID-19.

The CDR3 is CASKRGQENYEQYF. As DNA, the CDR3 is TGTGCCAGCAAGAGGGGACAGGAGAACTACGAGCAGTACTTC. The chain combines TRBV7-2 with TRBJ2-7; TRBD1 matches 8 bases. This CDR3 comprises 14 residues. CDR1 and CDR2 (germline): SGHTA, FQGNSA. The junction had 8 bases not matched to a gene; V was cut back by 7 bases and J by 3 bases.

This sequence joins TRBV2 and TRBJ2-2; 10 bases line up with TRBD1. After removal of 5 bases from V and 3 bases from J, the junction contained 12 bases not matched to a gene. Germline V gene lookup returns CDR1 SNHLY and CDR2 FYNNEI. This CDR3 is built from 18 residues. In DNA form, the CDR3 reads TGTGCCAGCAGTTTACTAGGACAGGGGGTCGTAGACACCGGGGAGCTGTTTTTT. It codes for CASSLLGQGVVDTGELFF.

This clone was observed a single time. V gene TRBV5-8 combines with J gene TRBJ2-5; a weak D match, TRBD2 (5 bases). CDR3 length equals 15 residues. Germline V CDR1 and CDR2: SGHTS, YDEGEE. The ends were cut back, 5 bases at V and 5 bases at J, with 19 bases in the middle. This chain's CDR3 is CASRPGLSGGETQYF. The CDR3 DNA sequence: TGTGCCAGCAGACCTGGACTCTCCGGCGGGGAGACCCAGTACTTC. Based on the CDR3 plus reference TRBV5-8 and TRBJ2-5, the full variable domain is EAGVTQSPTHLIKTRGQQATLRCSPISGHTSVYWYQQALGLGLQFLLWYDEGEERNRGNFPPRFSGRQFPNYSSELNVNALELEDSALYLCASRPGLSGGETQYFGPGTRLLVL.

The chain couples TRBV21-1 to TRBJ2-7; no check of the table's D call, TRBD1, against the DNA was made. TRBV21-1 is shown as a pseudogene. The CDR3 covers 15 residues. CDR3 in amino acids: CASSGNRDRNYEQYF. Written as DNA, the CDR3 is TGTGCCAGCAGCGGTAACCGGGACAGGAATTACGAGCAGTACTTC.

V gene TRBV29-1 combines with J gene TRBJ2-5, with 7 bases that match TRBD2. Per germline, CDR1 SQVTM and CDR2 ANQGSEA. Germline trimming cut 6 bases from V and 5 bases from J; bases unmatched to any gene: 6. This CDR3 contains 12 residues. In DNA, the CDR3 is TGCAGCGTGATGAGGGAGGGGGAGACCCAGTACTTC. It is translated as CSVMREGETQYF.

This chain joins TRBV9 and TRBJ2-7; tentative D call: TRBD2 (6 bases). Germline values: CDR1 SGDLS, CDR2 YYNGEE. The ends were cut back, 0 bases at V and 3 bases at J, with 13 bases in the middle. The CDR3 sequence is 15 residues long. Here the CDR3 reads CASSVVGSGLYEQYF. CDR3 DNA: TGTGCCAGCAGCGTAGTGGGTAGCGGTCTCTACGAGCAGTACTTC.

This chain uses TRBV19 with TRBJ1-1; 7 bases line up with TRBD1. The CDR3 extends over 17 amino acids. CDR1 is LNHDA and CDR2 is SQIVND in the germline V gene (reference sequence). Trimming at V came to 2 bases and at J to 0 bases, leaving 9 bases not matched to a gene. This CDR3 reads CASSIQGGGRMNTEAFF. The CDR3 coding sequence is TGTGCCAGTAGTATACAAGGGGGCGGGCGAATGAACACTGAAGCTTTCTTT.

V is TRBV27 and J is TRBJ2-7; 9 bases map to TRBD1. This CDR3 spans 16 amino acids. V dropped 6 bases and J dropped 1; count of bases not matched to a gene: 10. Germline CDR1 is MNHEY and CDR2 is SMNVEV (reference sequence). Here the CDR3 DNA reads TGTGCCAGCAGCTTTTTGGGGACAGGGCTGTCCTACGAGCAGTACTTC. Protein: CASSFLGTGLSYEQYF.

This chain uses TRBV10-3 with TRBJ2-7, with TRBD1 matching 12 bases. The V segment lost 8 bases and the J segment 2 bases; nucleotides outside the gene matches: 13. Per the germline V gene, CDR1 is ENHRY and CDR2 is SYGVKD. CDR3 length: 17 amino acids. DNA for the CDR3: TGTGCCATCGGAGGGGGACAGGGGGCCACTGGAGCCTACGAGCAGTACTTC. Translating gives CAIGGGQGATGAYEQYF.

This rearrangement joins TRBV25-1 to TRBJ2-2; 7 positions agree with TRBD1. The CDR3 sequence is 15 residues long. Germline trimming cut 2 bases from V and 7 bases from J; bases unmatched to any gene: 7. Germline values: CDR1 MGHDK, CDR2 SYGVNS. The CDR3 sequence: CASSEPGTVGGELFF. The DNA of the CDR3 is TGTGCCAGCAGTGAACCTGGGACAGTTGGCGGGGAGCTGTTTTTT.

The chain joins TRBV10-2 to TRBJ1-1; a possible D gene is TRBD1 (5 bases). Germline loops: CDR1 WSHSY, CDR2 SAAADI. CDR3 length: 13 residues. Trimming left V 11 bases short and J 0 bases short, with 13 bases between. As DNA, the CDR3 is TGCGCCGTTACAGGTTTCATGAACACTGAAGCTTTCTTT. It codes for CAVTGFMNTEAFF.

The chain recombines TRBV7-9 with TRBJ2-1; D might be TRBD2 (5 bases). The length of the CDR3 is 15 residues. CDR1 and CDR2 from the germline V gene are SEHNR and FQNEAQ (reference sequence). The V end lost 1 base, the J end lost 0 bases, and 7 bases lay between the germline ends. This chain's CDR3 is CASSLEGSSYNEQFF. CDR3 bases: TGTGCCAGCAGCTTAGAAGGGAGCTCCTACAATGAGCAGTTCTTC.

This clone is a singleton in its sample. The genes are TRBV11-2 and TRBJ1-3; D gene unclear. This CDR3 has 15 amino acids. Per the germline V gene, CDR1 is SGHAT and CDR2 is FQNNGV. V shed 0 bases and J shed 0 bases, with 6 bases lying between them. CDR3 loop: CASSLDRLSGNTIYF. The CDR3 DNA follows: TGTGCCAGCAGCTTAGATCGACTCTCTGGAAACACCATATATTTT.

The chain recombines TRBV14 with TRBJ2-7; 11 nucleotides agree with TRBD2. CDR1 SGHDN and CDR2 FVKESK come from the germline V gene. The CDR3 consists of 14 residues. V gave up 5 bases and J gave up 6 bases; unmatched junction bases: 6. The DNA of the CDR3 is TGTGCCAGCAGCTCTCCGGGACTAGCGGCCGAGCAGTACTTC. Its translation is CASSSPGLAAEQYF.